These 14 T cell receptor beta chains were sequenced from one sample in a study of cytomegalovirus exposure and HLA in healthy donors. Profiling relied on immunoSEQ multiplex PCR, and the TCRdb table lists in-frame clones only, not all of them. The data hold approximately 170,000 clones, with 75% to 90% observed a single time. The sequenced sample consisted of PBMCs. Receptors originate from a man aged 18 to 30 in good health and CMV-seropositive.

The chain is built from TRBV7-8 and TRBJ2-5; 8 bases fit TRBD1. The ends lost 4 bases at V and 4 bases at J; junction bases unmatched: 5. Germline loops: CDR1 SGHVS, CDR2 FQNEAQ. The CDR3 sequence is 14 residues long. Written as DNA, the CDR3 is TGTGCCAGCAGCTCCAGGGGGCCGGGAGAGACCCAGTACTTC. It encodes CASSSRGPGETQYF.

The rearrangement uses TRBV27 and TRBJ1-1, with 8 bases that match TRBD1. This CDR3 is 14 amino acids long. CDR1 MNHEY and CDR2 SMNVEV come from the germline V gene (reference sequence). Losses at the gene ends were 2 bases for V and 7 bases for J; bases not matched to a gene: 6. The CDR3 DNA is TGTGCCAGCAGTTTACAGGGGGCTCCCCTTGAAGCTTTCTTT. It translates to CASSLQGAPLEAFF.

The CDR3: CASSPRTASGNTIYF. The CDR3 bases are TGCGCCAGCAGCCCGAGGACAGCCTCTGGAAACACCATATATTTT. V is TRBV4-1 and J is TRBJ1-3, with D possibly TRBD1 on 6 matching bases. The CDR3 sequence is 15 residues long. Trimming cost V 4 bases and J 0 bases, with 10 bases left between them. CDR1 is MGHRA and CDR2 is YSYEKL in the germline V gene.

On this clone: This sample also contains other DNA sequences that code for the same CDR3. The V call is TRBV6-1, the J call TRBJ2-7; 13 bases match TRBD2. Germline V gene lookup returns CDR1 MNHNS and CDR2 SASEGT. The junction had 0 bases not matched to a gene; V was cut back by 1 base and J by 3 bases. This CDR3 region has 15 residues. CDR3 sequence: CASSEGTSGSYEQYF. CDR3 DNA sequence: TGTGCCAGCAGTGAAGGGACTAGCGGGAGCTACGAGCAGTACTTC.

Ten or more counts support this clone. This chain uses TRBV2 with TRBJ2-7, with D unclear. Germline lookup yields CDR1 SNHLY and CDR2 FYNNEI. V was clipped by 4 bases and J by 3 bases, with 7 bases between them. The CDR3 extends over 12 amino acids. The CDR3 DNA follows: TGTGCCAGCAGTGCGGGTCGCTACGAGCAGTACTTC. This codes for CASSAGRYEQYF. The full variable domain, in which reference TRBV2 and TRBJ2-7 provide the parts outside the CDR3, is EPEVTQTPSHQVTQMGQEVILRCVPISNHLYFYWYRQILGQKVEFLVSFYNNEISEKSEIFDDQFSVERPDGSNFTLKIRSTKLEDSAMYFCASSAGRYEQYFGPGTRLTVT.

This chain joins TRBV6-1 and TRBJ2-7; D unresolved. The CDR3 spans 14 residues. Germline CDR1 MNHNS, CDR2 SASEGT. V was clipped by 6 bases and J by 5 bases, with 17 bases between them. The CDR3 DNA follows: TGTGCCAGCAGATCCCGACTGGGTTTGCACGAGCAGTACTTC. This translates into CASRSRLGLHEQYF.

The V gene is TRBV6-1, the J gene TRBJ2-3; D is possibly TRBD1 (6 bases). Trimming took 4 bases from V and 3 from J, leaving 11 bases between them. Germline V lookup: CDR1 MNHNS, CDR2 SASEGT. The CDR3 runs to 14 residues. CDR3: CASSVGQPTDTQYF. The CDR3 nucleotides are TGTGCCAGCAGTGTTGGACAGCCGACAGATACGCAGTATTTT.

J is TRBJ2-7 and V is TRBV5-1; TRBD2 agrees at 7 bases. Germline V CDR1 and CDR2: SGHRS, YFSETQ. Unmatched junction bases numbered 7, after V lost 7 bases and J lost 0 bases. The CDR3 totals 14 residues. In DNA, the CDR3 is TGCGCCAGCCGAGCTGGCGGGAGCTCCTACGAGCAGTACTTC. Its translation is CASRAGGSSYEQYF. The variable domain in full, completed from reference TRBV5-1 and TRBJ2-7, reads KAGVTQTPRYLIKTRGQQVTLSCSPISGHRSVSWYQQTPGQGLQFLFEYFSETQRNKGNFPGRFSGRQFSNSRSEMNVSTLELGDSALYLCASRAGGSSYEQYFGPGTRLTVT.

This chain connects TRBV9 to TRBJ2-2; D gene uncertain. With 0 bases removed from V and 2 bases from J, the gap between germline ends came to 8 bases. This CDR3 spans 15 amino acids. Germline V gives CDR1 SGDLS, CDR2 YYNGEE. CDR3 sequence: CASSVDGSNTGELFF. In DNA form, the CDR3 reads TGTGCCAGCAGCGTAGACGGGTCCAACACCGGGGAGCTGTTTTTT. The complete variable domain, with remaining parts taken from reference TRBV9 and TRBJ2-2, reads DSGVTQTPKHLITATGQRVTLRCSPRSGDLSVYWYQQSLDQGLQFLIQYYNGEERAKGNILERFSAQQFPDLHSELNLSSLELGDSALYFCASSVDGSNTGELFFGEGSRLTVL.

This chain links TRBV7-6 with TRBJ2-1, with 9 bases identical to TRBD2. CDR1 is SGHVS, CDR2 FNYEAQ, per germline. Unmatched junction bases numbered 6, after V lost 2 bases and J lost 4 bases. The CDR3 contains 16 residues. CDR3 residues: CASSLRREGGYNEQFF. In DNA form, the CDR3 reads TGTGCCAGCAGCTTAAGGCGGGAGGGCGGATACAATGAGCAGTTCTTC.

The CDR3 protein is CASSSRAGVSSYEQYF. DNA of the CDR3: TGTGCCAGCAGCTCACGAGCGGGGGTTAGCTCCTACGAGCAGTACTTC. The chain links TRBV11-3 to TRBJ2-7; 8 nucleotides line up with TRBD2. J was trimmed by 0 bases and V by 4 bases; bases with no gene match: 8. Germline CDR1 and CDR2: SGHNT and YENEEA. The CDR3 has 16 residues.

V usage is TRBV7-8 and J usage is TRBJ2-5, with TRBD1 matching over 7 bases. CDR3 length: 16 amino acids. V lost 0 bases, J lost 1 base, and 5 bases stayed unmatched. In germline, CDR1 is SGHVS, CDR2 FQNEAQ. CDR3 bases: TGTGCCAGCAGCTTAGCGACGGGACAGCTCCAAGAGACCCAGTACTTC. This gives the protein CASSLATGQLQETQYF.

The chain has TRBV28 and TRBJ1-1; the D gene is possibly TRBD1 (6 bases). V was trimmed by 10 bases and J by 1 base, leaving 13 bases between them. CDR1 is MDHEN and CDR2 is SYDVKM in the germline V gene. This CDR3 spans 13 amino acids. The CDR3: CATARGPNTEAFF. CDR3 sequence (DNA): TGTGCCACCGCCAGGGGACCGAACACTGAAGCTTTCTTT.

V gene TRBV11-2 combines with J gene TRBJ1-6; tentative D call: TRBD1 (6 bases). The CDR3 has 16 amino acids. Trimming stripped 5 bases from V and 7 bases from J, with 18 bases between. The germline V gene encodes CDR1 SGHAT and CDR2 FQNNGV. CDR3 DNA sequence: TGTGCCAGCAGCCCTATAGGGGGTAGCGGGAATTCACCCCTCCACTTT. Protein product: CASSPIGGSGNSPLHF. The whole variable domain, remainder taken from reference TRBV11-2 and TRBJ1-6, is EAGVAQSPRYKIIEKRQSVAFWCNPISGHATLYWYQQILGQGPKLLIQFQNNGVVDDSQLPKDRFSAERLKGVDSTLKIQPAKLEDSAVYLCASSPIGGSGNSPLHFGNGTRLTVT.